This T cell receptor beta chain came from a study of cytomegalovirus exposure and HLA in healthy donors. Regarding the study as a whole: Earlier findings revealed that most TCR beta V segments proved productive either about 87% or about 30% of the time. TCR association rates varied by HLA locus in a later analysis, with DRB1 highest and HLA-C lowest. Associated with cytomegalovirus, according to the listing, were around 170 TCR beta chains.

About this clone itself: Antigen specificity is unknown.

The ends lost 4 bases at V and 3 bases at J; junction bases unmatched: 10. Per germline, CDR1 MGHDK and CDR2 SYGVNS. CDR3 length: 16 residues. PCR was performed using 60 Vbeta and 13 Jbeta primers. The protocol was immunoSEQ multiplex PCR, while the TCRdb copy is restricted to in-frame clones and leaves out a portion. There are about 110,000 clones in the sample; roughly 80% occur only once, and 1.5% to 2% lies in the top ten. The J gene is TRBJ1-2, the V gene TRBV25-1, with 8 nucleotides matching TRBD1. The receptor's source is a man aged 50 to 59 in good health and CMV-seronegative. Specimen: PBMCs. Here the CDR3 DNA reads TGTGCCAGCAGTGGACCGAGGGACAGGAGATACTATGGCTACACCTTC. It codes for CASSGPRDRRYYGYTF.